The rows below give T cell receptor beta chains drawn from one sample of a study of cytomegalovirus exposure and HLA in healthy donors. Data came from immunoSEQ multiplex PCR; TCRdb stores just in-frame clones and leaves some out. Here the sample spans approximately 170,000 clones, around 80% being singletons. Sequenced: PBMCs. Receptors originate from a male donor in good health and CMV-seronegative. CDR3s include the opening cysteine and the closing phenylalanine or tryptophan. Each record gives: clone size, V gene, J gene, D gene, CDR3 DNA, CDR3 protein. A D gene is named only where the DNA matches it firmly. Clone size is given for some rows only: seen once, a few or many times, or a class if the clone is expanded.

size: NA; V: TRBV6-1; J: TRBJ1-2; D: TRBD1; DNA: TGTGCCAGCAGTCGCCCCGGACAGGTCGGCTATGGCTACACCTTC; CDR3: CASSRPGQVGYGYTF
size: once; V: TRBV5-1; J: TRBJ2-3; D: NA; DNA: TGCGCCAGCCGGCAGCAGGCGACAGCTACTAGCACAGATACGCAGTATTTT; CDR3: CASRQQATATSTDTQYF
size: NA; V: TRBV30; J: TRBJ2-5; D: NA; DNA: TGTGCCTGGAGTGTACTTAGCGTCTCTCAGTACTTC; CDR3: CAWSVLSVSQYF
size: NA; V: TRBV2; J: TRBJ1-1; D: NA; DNA: TGTGCCAGCAGTACCCGGAGTGGCACCGAAGCTTTCTTT; CDR3: CASSTRSGTEAFF
size: NA; V: TRBV6-6; J: TRBJ1-5; D: NA; DNA: TGTGCCAGCAGTTACTTCTCGCGGGGCCACGATCAGCCCCAGCATTTT; CDR3: CASSYFSRGHDQPQHF
size: NA; V: TRBV5-1; J: TRBJ1-2; D: TRBD1; DNA: TGCGCCAGCAGCTTGGACGGACAGGGGACTAACTATGGCTACACCTTC; CDR3: CASSLDGQGTNYGYTF
size: NA; V: TRBV10-1; J: TRBJ2-5; D: NA; DNA: TGCGCCAGCAGTGACCCGGGGGAGGAGACCCAGTACTTC; CDR3: CASSDPGEETQYF
size: NA; V: TRBV19; J: TRBJ2-3; D: NA; DNA: TGTGCCAGTAGCCAGGGGTTAGGCACAGATACGCAGTATTTT; CDR3: CASSQGLGTDTQYF
size: NA; V: TRBV5-1; J: TRBJ2-5; D: TRBD1; DNA: TGCGCCAGCCGACAGGGAGACCAAGAGACCCAGTACTTC; CDR3: CASRQGDQETQYF
size: NA; V: TRBV5-1; J: TRBJ2-5; D: NA; DNA: TGCGCCAGCAGCTTGGCCCAGGGATGGGGAGAGACCCAGTACTTC; CDR3: CASSLAQGWGETQYF
size: NA; V: TRBV29-1; J: TRBJ2-7; D: TRBD1; DNA: TGCAGCGTGCAAGGACAGGGCTACGAGCAGTACTTC; CDR3: CSVQGQGYEQYF
size: NA; V: TRBV7-9; J: TRBJ2-7; D: TRBD2; DNA: TGTGCCAGCAGCTTAGCGCGGGGGGCCTACGAGCAGTACTTC; CDR3: CASSLARGAYEQYF
size: NA; V: TRBV14; J: TRBJ2-1; D: TRBD1; DNA: TGTGCCAGCAGCCAAGATCATAGGACAGGGACAGTGGAGCAGTTCTTC; CDR3: CASSQDHRTGTVEQFF
size: NA; V: TRBV9; J: TRBJ2-5; D: NA; DNA: TGTGCCAGCAGCCCCCGGATCAGGGAGACCCAGTACTTC; CDR3: CASSPRIRETQYF
size: NA; V: TRBV7-9; J: TRBJ1-1; D: NA; DNA: TGTTCCAGCAGCTTAGTCACAGGCCTGAAAGGGAACACTGAAGCTTTCTTT; CDR3: CSSSLVTGLKGNTEAFF
size: NA; V: TRBV9; J: TRBJ2-7; D: NA; DNA: TGTGCCAGCAGTCCTAACACGGCAGGCTACGAGCAGTACTTC; CDR3: CASSPNTAGYEQYF
size: once; V: TRBV4-2; J: TRBJ2-1; D: NA; DNA: TGTGCCAGCAGCCGGTGGTGGGGGGGCGGGGATGAGCAGTTCTTC; CDR3: CASSRWWGGGDEQFF
size: NA; V: TRBV6-1; J: TRBJ1-2; D: TRBD1; DNA: TGTGCCAGCAGTATGACAGGGGGTGGCTACACCTTC; CDR3: CASSMTGGGYTF
size: NA; V: TRBV5-1; J: TRBJ2-3; D: NA; DNA: TGCGCCAGCAGCTTTGACGGACCCGAGGGCCTAGCGTCTACCTACTCCAGCACAGATACGCAGTATTTT; CDR3: CASSFDGPEGLASTYSSTDTQYF
size: NA; V: TRBV5-1; J: TRBJ1-1; D: NA; DNA: TGCGCCAGCAGCTGGAGTAATGCGAACACTGAAGCTTTCTTT; CDR3: CASSWSNANTEAFF
size: few; V: TRBV30; J: TRBJ1-6; D: NA; DNA: TGTGCCTGGAGTGAACAGACGTATAATTCACCCCTCCACTTT; CDR3: CAWSEQTYNSPLHF
size: NA; V: TRBV4-1; J: TRBJ2-2; D: NA; DNA: TGCGCCAGCAGCCAACGGACAGCAAACACCGGGGAGCTGTTTTTT; CDR3: CASSQRTANTGELFF
size: NA; V: TRBV11-2; J: TRBJ1-6; D: TRBD1; DNA: TGTGCCAGCAGCTTAGATACAGGGGCGGGCTCACCCCTCCACTTT; CDR3: CASSLDTGAGSPLHF
size: NA; V: TRBV19; J: TRBJ2-7; D: NA; DNA: TGTGCCAGTAGTGAACCCGGACTGGCCTACGAGCAGTACTTC; CDR3: CASSEPGLAYEQYF
size: NA; V: TRBV5-4; J: TRBJ2-7; D: TRBD2; DNA: TGTGCCAGCAGCCACCGGGAGCGGGGGGCCTCCAACTTC; CDR3: CASSHRERGASNF
size: NA; V: TRBV5-4; J: TRBJ2-7; D: NA; DNA: TGTGCCAGCAGCCGATCGGCGGGTGGCTACGAGCAGTACTTC; CDR3: CASSRSAGGYEQYF
size: NA; V: TRBV2; J: TRBJ1-6; D: TRBD1; DNA: TGTGCCAGCAGTGGACAGGGGAACTCACCCCTCCACTTT; CDR3: CASSGQGNSPLHF
size: NA; V: TRBV2; J: TRBJ2-5; D: NA; DNA: TGTGCCAGCAGTGACCCGACAGGTGGGGACGAGACCCAGTACTTC; CDR3: CASSDPTGGDETQYF
size: NA; V: TRBV11-3; J: TRBJ2-2; D: TRBD2; DNA: TGTGCCAGCAGCTTCGGCGGGGGGGCCGTCACCGGGGAGCTGTTTTTT; CDR3: CASSFGGGAVTGELFF
size: few; V: TRBV27; J: TRBJ1-4; D: TRBD1; DNA: TGTGCCAGCAGTTTCTGGACAGGGGACGAAAAACTGTTTTTT; CDR3: CASSFWTGDEKLFF
size: NA; V: TRBV5-6; J: TRBJ2-4; D: NA; DNA: TGTGCCAGCAGCTACCTAGACGAAATCCTAGCCAAAAACATTCAGTACTTC; CDR3: CASSYLDEILAKNIQYF